This T cell receptor (beta chain) appears in the sequencing data of a study of cytomegalovirus exposure and HLA in healthy donors. Germline CDR1 reads SGHVS; CDR2 reads FNYEAQ. Trimming left V 5 bases short and J 1 base short, with 12 bases between. The CDR3 has 15 amino acids. PCR amplification relied on 60 Vbeta primers (plus 13 Jbeta primers). The protocol was immunoSEQ multiplex PCR, while the TCRdb copy is restricted to in-frame clones and leaves out a portion. The sample records over 150,000 clones, more than 65% being singletons. Study results and limitations: The study listed some 160 cytomegalovirus-associated TCR beta chains. Later analysis associated a missense DCLRE1C variant with TCR beta V- and J-gene trimming.

As for this clone: Its antigen is as yet unknown.

The clonotype was recovered from a woman aged 45-59 years in good health and CMV-seronegative. This chain uses TRBV7-6 with TRBJ2-1; TRBD1 might be the D (5 bases). The sample comprised PBMCs. CDR3 DNA sequence: TGTGCCAGCAGCACTACAGGCGATTCCTACAATGAGCAGTTCTTC. Encoded protein: CASSTTGDSYNEQFF.